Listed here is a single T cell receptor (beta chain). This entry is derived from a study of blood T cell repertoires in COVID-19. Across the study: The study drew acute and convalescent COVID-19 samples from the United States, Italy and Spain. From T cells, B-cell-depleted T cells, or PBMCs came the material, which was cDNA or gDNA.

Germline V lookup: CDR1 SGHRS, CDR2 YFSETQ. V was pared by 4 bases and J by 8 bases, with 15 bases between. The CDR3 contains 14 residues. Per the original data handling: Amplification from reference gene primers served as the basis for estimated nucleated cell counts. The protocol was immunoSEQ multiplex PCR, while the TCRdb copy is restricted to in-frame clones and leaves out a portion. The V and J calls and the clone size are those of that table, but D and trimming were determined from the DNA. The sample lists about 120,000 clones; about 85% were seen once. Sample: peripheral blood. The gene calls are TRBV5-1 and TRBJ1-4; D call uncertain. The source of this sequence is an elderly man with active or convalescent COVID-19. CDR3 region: CASSTGRTGEKLFF. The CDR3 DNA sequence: TGCGCCAGCAGCACCGGACGGACGGGGGAAAAACTGTTTTTT.